This T cell receptor beta chain was obtained from a study of graft-versus-host responses after intestinal transplantation. Study-level background: Multivisceral, liver-intestinal, or isolated intestinal transplants were given to recipients. Anti-thymocyte globulin induction preceded roughly 3 years of tacrolimus and steroid maintenance in all recipients.

Repertoires were generated with immunoSEQ multiplex PCR, while TCRdb's copy carries only in-frame clones and drops some. The table records some 39,000 clones, roughly 91% of them present only once. Study outcomes and limitations: The marrow of recipients harbored GvH clones, and ileum or blood showed some of them first.

Points on this clone: As yet, its antigen is unknown.

The V end lost 3 bases, the J end lost 8 bases, and 25 bases lay between the germline ends. The V gene's germline CDR1 is SQVTM and CDR2 ANQGSEA. This CDR3 contains 16 residues. The sequence was obtained from a human patient who received an intestinal transplant, so some T cells may come from the graft donor. This material consisted of PBMCs, taken roughly 270 days after transplant. V and J are TRBV29-1 and TRBJ1-2; D perhaps matches TRBD1 (5 bases). The CDR3 coding sequence is TGCAGCGTTGATTTGGAGGTTCTAGGGGAGAACGGAGGCTACACCTTC. This translates into CSVDLEVLGENGGYTF.